These 14 T cell receptor beta chains share one sample of origin, sequenced in a study of control samples from healthy donors and cancer patients. This table comes from immunoSEQ multiplex PCR, and its TCRdb copy is limited to in-frame clones, with some not included. The table shows approximately 82,000 clones, with around 87% occurring only once. The sequenced material came from blood. Receptors originate from a man in his fifties or sixties in good health.

This CDR3 reads CASSHLGPEQYV. The CDR3 bases are TGCGCCAGCAGCCATCTAGGCCCCGAGCAGTACGTC. V gene TRBV4-3 combines with J gene TRBJ2-7; D is undetermined. Deletions cut 3 bases from V and 6 bases from J, with 9 bases between. The CDR3 loop spans 12 amino acids. CDR1 LGHNA and CDR2 YSLEER come from the germline V gene.

The J gene is TRBJ2-5, the V gene TRBV21-1. TRBV21-1 is annotated as a pseudogene. The length of the CDR3 is 17 residues. DNA of the CDR3: TGTGCCAGCAGCAAGATCCAGGGAGCGTTGGGTAAAGAGACCCAGTACTTC. It codes for CASSKIQGALGKETQYF.

V and J are TRBV3-1 (or the pseudogene TRBV3-2) and TRBJ1-2; weak D call: TRBD1 (6 bases). Germline V gene lookup returns CDR1 LGHDT and CDR2 YNNKEL (reference sequence). This CDR3 comprises 15 residues. Trimming removed 0 bases at V and 6 bases at J, with 14 bases between. CDR3 protein: CASSQDFTGSDGYTF. The CDR3 region has the DNA TGTGCCAGCAGCCAAGATTTTACAGGGAGCGATGGCTACACCTTC.

The chain couples TRBV28 to TRBJ2-4; weak D call: TRBD1 (6 bases). Per germline, CDR1 MDHEN and CDR2 SYDVKM. V shed 3 bases and J shed 0 bases, with 12 bases lying between them. The CDR3 is made up of 16 amino acids. CDR3 bases: TGTGCCAGCAGTTTGGTTACAGGGCTAGCCAAAAACATTCAGTACTTC. Translating gives CASSLVTGLAKNIQYF.

V and J are TRBV19 and TRBJ1-5; TRBD1 matches 10 bases. After removal of 6 bases from V and 4 bases from J, the junction contained 3 bases not matched to a gene. The CDR3 runs to 14 residues. Germline CDR1 is LNHDA and CDR2 is SQIVND (reference sequence). This CDR3 is CASRWTGGNQPQHF. CDR3 DNA sequence: TGTGCCAGTAGGTGGACAGGGGGAAATCAGCCCCAGCATTTT.

V gene TRBV30 combines with J gene TRBJ2-2; 11 nucleotides agree with TRBD2. CDR1 is GTSNPN and CDR2 is SVGIG in the germline V gene (reference sequence). The CDR3 has 16 residues. Trimming removed 5 bases from V and 6 bases from J; junction bases left unmatched: 11. CDR3 DNA: TGTGCCTGGGAAGGAGGGCGTAGCGGGAGGGCCGGGGAGCTGTTTTTT. It specifies CAWEGGRSGRAGELFF.

The J gene is TRBJ1-1, the V gene TRBV5-1; D remains ambiguous. The CDR3 is 15 residues long. Looked up from germline, CDR1 is SGHRS and CDR2 is YFSETQ. Trimming removed 0 bases at V and 2 bases at J, with 11 bases between. The CDR3 sequence: CASSLVGPQNTEAFF. CDR3 coding DNA: TGCGCCAGCAGCTTGGTTGGTCCTCAAAACACTGAAGCTTTCTTT. Based on the CDR3 plus reference TRBV5-1 and TRBJ1-1, the full variable domain is KAGVTQTPRYLIKTRGQQVTLSCSPISGHRSVSWYQQTPGQGLQFLFEYFSETQRNKGNFPGRFSGRQFSNSRSEMNVSTLELGDSALYLCASSLVGPQNTEAFFGQGTRLTVV.

V usage is TRBV19 and J usage is TRBJ2-1; D possibly corresponds to TRBD2 (5 bases). The CDR3 is 14 residues long. V was cut by 6 bases and J by 1 base, with 10 bases left in between. Germline CDR1 is LNHDA and CDR2 is SQIVND (reference sequence). The CDR3 here is CASRLGGSYNEQFF. For the CDR3, the DNA is TGTGCCAGTAGGCTCGGAGGTTCCTACAATGAGCAGTTCTTC.

The chain employs TRBV5-1 and TRBJ2-3; D gene unclear. V lost 3 bases and J lost 2, with 1 base in between. This CDR3 comprises 11 residues. The germline CDR1 and CDR2 sequences are SGHRS and YFSETQ. CDR3 bases: TGCGCCAGCAGCTCCACAGATACGCAGTATTTT. Its translation: CASSSTDTQYF. Together with reference TRBV5-1 and TRBJ2-3, the CDR3 gives the full variable domain: KAGVTQTPRYLIKTRGQQVTLSCSPISGHRSVSWYQQTPGQGLQFLFEYFSETQRNKGNFPGRFSGRQFSNSRSEMNVSTLELGDSALYLCASSSTDTQYFGPGTRLTVL.

The V call is TRBV5-1, the J call TRBJ1-4; 9 positions match TRBD1. The CDR3 length is 15 residues. From germline, CDR1 is SGHRS and CDR2 YFSETQ. With V trimmed by 1 base and J by 6 bases, 4 bases remained unmatched. CDR3 coding DNA: TGCGCCAGCAGCTTGCTTACAGGGGGCGATGAAAAACTGTTTTTT. Protein: CASSLLTGGDEKLFF.

The genes are TRBV2 and TRBJ1-6; 8 nucleotides line up with TRBD1. Germline CDR1 is SNHLY and CDR2 is FYNNEI. The length of the CDR3 is 15 residues. V shed 7 bases and J 11 bases; nucleotides not matched to a gene: 13. CDR3 protein: CASTMDRDVSTPLHF. CDR3 in DNA: TGTGCCAGCACCATGGACAGGGATGTTTCGACACCCCTCCACTTT.

The gene calls are TRBV5-1 and TRBJ1-2; tentative D call: TRBD1 (6 bases). Germline V gene sequence: CDR1 SGHRS, CDR2 YFSETQ. This CDR3 is built from 15 residues. V was trimmed by 3 bases and J by 1 base, leaving 13 bases between them. The CDR3 nucleotides are TGCGCCAGCAGCTCCGGACAGAGGGGTAACTATGGCTACACCTTC. Encoded protein: CASSSGQRGNYGYTF.

This chain connects TRBV11-2 to TRBJ2-5; 11 nucleotides match TRBD2. In germline, CDR1 is SGHAT, CDR2 FQNNGV. The CDR3 is made up of 17 amino acids. V was pared by 1 base and J by 4 bases, with 8 bases of the junction left unmatched. Written as DNA, the CDR3 is TGTGCCAGCAGCTTAGTTAGCCCCCTAGCGGGAGGAGAGACCCAGTACTTC. It encodes CASSLVSPLAGGETQYF. The entire variable domain, with the rest obtained from reference TRBV11-2 and TRBJ2-5, is as follows: EAGVAQSPRYKIIEKRQSVAFWCNPISGHATLYWYQQILGQGPKLLIQFQNNGVVDDSQLPKDRFSAERLKGVDSTLKIQPAKLEDSAVYLCASSLVSPLAGGETQYFGPGTRLLVL.

The V call is TRBV9, the J call TRBJ2-7; TRBD1 matches at 8 bases. CDR3 length equals 15 residues. Germline CDR1 SGDLS, CDR2 YYNGEE. V shed 0 bases, J shed 7 bases, and the junction held 9 bases outside the gene matches. The CDR3 region has the DNA TGTGCCAGCAGCGTAGCTTCGGGACAGGACGTAGAGCAGTACTTC. Amino acids: CASSVASGQDVEQYF.